These 7 T cell receptor beta chains share one sample of origin, sequenced in a study of blood T cells in healthy people across ages. Combining a sample-barcoded 5' primer with a J-beta primer mix, a second PCR ran for roughly 7 to 11 cycles. Each CDR3 protein is one row after TCRdb ran MiXCR on the 5' RACE reads. The sample shows roughly 800,000 distinct CDR3 sequences, 25% of them seen only once. The same sample was also used in a study of T cells of mothers and their children.

Sample: blood. The source is a boy younger than 18 in good health.

This clonotype came up a few times. The J gene is TRBJ1-2, the V gene TRBV9; 9 nucleotides match TRBD1. The junction had 8 bases not matched to a gene; V was cut back by 3 bases and J by 2 bases. The CDR3 consists of 16 residues. The germline V gene encodes CDR1 SGDLS and CDR2 YYNGEE. In nucleotides, the CDR3 is TGTGCCAGCAGCGATGACCGGGACAGGGTAAACTATGGCTACACCTTC. It codes for CASSDDRDRVNYGYTF. The full variable domain, with the rest looked up from reference TRBV9 and TRBJ1-2, is DSGVTQTPKHLITATGQRVTLRCSPRSGDLSVYWYQQSLDQGLQFLIQYYNGEERAKGNILERFSAQQFPDLHSELNLSSLELGDSALYFCASSDDRDRVNYGYTFGSGTRLTVV.

This clonotype was seen a few times. The J gene is TRBJ2-7, the V gene TRBV20-1; TRBD1 matches at 9 bases. The CDR3 covers 14 residues. CDR1 and CDR2 (germline): DFQATT, SNEGSKA (reference sequence). V shed 3 bases, J shed 1 base, and the junction held 4 bases outside the gene matches. The CDR3 nucleotides are TGCAGTGCTAGGGGACAGGGTCCTTCCTACGAGCAGTACTTC. Its translation: CSARGQGPSYEQYF.

The chain employs TRBV29-1 and TRBJ2-5; 10 bases agree with TRBD2. The J call may be wrong; the DNA end is better matched by TRBJ2-7. The CDR3 consists of 13 residues. Per germline, CDR1 SQVTM and CDR2 ANQGSEA. CDR3 in DNA: TGCAGCGTTCGACTAGCGGGCCTCTACGAGCAGTACTTC. This translates into CSVRLAGLYEQYF.

V gene TRBV4-3 combines with J gene TRBJ2-2; 7 bases fit TRBD2. Germline CDR1 is LGHNA and CDR2 is YSLEER. J was trimmed by 2 bases and V by 1 base; bases with no gene match: 10. The CDR3 is 18 residues long. The CDR3 region is CASSQARGAGINTGELFF. CDR3 nucleotide sequence: TGCGCCAGCAGCCAAGCGAGGGGAGCGGGGATTAACACCGGGGAGCTGTTTTTT.

This clonotype was recorded a few times. The genes are TRBV7-9 and TRBJ2-7, with TRBD2 matching 7 bases. J lost 1 base, V lost 8 bases, and 5 bases had no gene match. CDR3 length equals 13 residues. The germline gives CDR1 SEHNR, CDR2 FQNEAQ (reference sequence). CDR3 DNA sequence: TGTGCCAGCGGGGGGGACTTATCCTACGAGCAGTACTTC. Translated: CASGGDLSYEQYF.

This clonotype was recorded a few times. The gene calls are TRBV18 and TRBJ2-1; 9 bases are a match to TRBD2. Germline-derived CDR1 and CDR2 are KGHSH and LQKENI. Trimming cost V 1 base and J 8 bases; bases outside gene matches: 6. The CDR3 totals 15 residues. The chain's CDR3 is CASSPRVREGHEQFF. CDR3 nucleotide sequence: TGTGCCAGCTCACCACGTGTGCGGGAGGGCCATGAGCAGTTCTTC.

The chain recombines TRBV5-5 with TRBJ2-5, with TRBD1 identical over 8 bases. The DNA end favors TRBJ2-7, so the J call may be wrong. The CDR3 loop spans 15 amino acids. The germline V gene has CDR1 SGHKS and CDR2 YYEKEE (reference sequence). CDR3 residues: CASSSTVGQVYEQYF. The CDR3 coding sequence is TGTGCCAGCAGCTCAACGGTGGGACAGGTGTACGAGCAGTACTTC.